Presented here are 29 T cell receptor beta chains from one specimen sequenced in a study of T cell repertoires in cytomegalovirus infection. MiXCR was run by TCRdb on the reads, yielding one entry per CDR3 protein. The table has roughly 200,000 distinct CDR3 sequences, roughly 15% seen once. Sequenced: CD8+ T cells from PBMCs. These receptors originate from a human donor in good health (CMV status not recorded). Some clones in this sample may be carry-over from other donors' samples.

V and J are TRBV7-9 and TRBJ2-7; 9 nucleotides agree with TRBD1. The germline V gene has CDR1 SEHNR and CDR2 FQNEAQ (reference sequence). This CDR3 spans 16 amino acids. With V trimmed by 3 bases and J by 0 bases, 6 bases remained unmatched. In DNA form, the CDR3 reads TGTGCCAGCAGCTTCACAGGGGGCAGCAGCTCCTACGAGCAGTACTTC. Encoded protein: CASSFTGGSSSYEQYF.

This clonotype has only a few counts. CDR3 DNA: TGTGCCAGCAGTTTAGAAGTCTACGAGCAGTACTTC. Encoded protein: CASSLEVYEQYF. V gene TRBV12-3 or TRBV12-4 combines with J gene TRBJ2-7, with D hard to call. V was cut by 1 base and J by 3 bases, with 4 bases left in between. The CDR3 totals 12 residues.

The chain uses TRBV6-2 or TRBV6-3 and TRBJ1-6; TRBD1 aligns across 9 bases. Germline CDR1 MNHEY, CDR2 SVGEGT. The V gene end was trimmed by 6 bases and the J gene end by 10 bases; junction bases not matched to a gene: 10. This CDR3 has 15 amino acids. As DNA, the CDR3 is TGTGCCAGCAGCAATCCGGGACAGGGAAACTCACCCCTCCACTTT. Residues: CASSNPGQGNSPLHF.

V gene TRBV5-6 combines with J gene TRBJ2-5; maybe TRBD1 (6 bases). V was cut by 3 bases and J by 3 bases, with 12 bases left in between. The CDR3 covers 14 residues. CDR1 is SGHDT, CDR2 YYEEEE, per germline. CDR3 region: CASSSTGQKETQYF. CDR3 DNA sequence: TGTGCCAGCAGCTCCACTGGACAGAAAGAGACCCAGTACTTC.

The CDR3 reads CATSRDRTGNYGYTF. CDR3 nucleotides: TGTGCCACCAGCAGAGATCGGACAGGGAACTATGGCTACACCTTC. The chain carries TRBV15 and TRBJ1-2; 8 bases line up with TRBD1. The CDR3 is made up of 15 amino acids. J gave up 2 bases and V 0 bases, and 2 bases lay outside the gene matches. The germline V gene has CDR1 LNHNV and CDR2 YYDKDF (reference sequence). The whole variable domain, remainder taken from reference TRBV15 and TRBJ1-2, is DAMVIQNPRYQVTQFGKPVTLSCSQTLNHNVMYWYQQKSSQAPKLLFHYYDKDFNNEADTPDNFQSRRPNTSFCFLDIRSPGLGDTAMYLCATSRDRTGNYGYTFGSGTRLTVV.

Of note for this clonotype: This could be a read error, since a much larger clone is one nucleotide away. The chain has TRBV9 and TRBJ2-1; a possible D gene is TRBD2 (6 bases). This CDR3 has 17 amino acids. The germline gives CDR1 SGDLS, CDR2 YYNGEE. CDR3 amino acids: CANSDHFGRGEYNEQFF. Here the CDR3 DNA reads TGTGCCAACAGCGACCACTTTGGGCGGGGCGAATACAATGAGCAGTTCTTC.

This chain links TRBV28 with TRBJ2-2; 11 nucleotides agree with TRBD2. The CDR3 is 19 residues long. V was clipped by 5 bases and J by 4 bases; unmatched bases: 15. Per germline, CDR1 MDHEN and CDR2 SYDVKM. The CDR3 sequence is CASSPPTSGGPRATGELFF. The CDR3 DNA is TGTGCCAGCAGTCCGCCCACTAGCGGGGGCCCCAGGGCCACCGGGGAGCTGTTTTTT. Using reference TRBV28 and TRBJ2-2 for the parts outside the CDR3, the full variable domain is DVKVTQSSRYLVKRTGEKVFLECVQDMDHENMFWYRQDPGLGLRLIYFSYDVKMKEKGDIPEGYSVSREKKERFSLILESASTNQTSMYLCASSPPTSGGPRATGELFFGEGSRLTVL.

This clonotype was observed a handful of times. The V and J genes are TRBV19 and TRBJ1-1, with unresolved D. The CDR3 sequence is 14 residues long. CDR1 is LNHDA, CDR2 SQIVND, per germline (reference sequence). The V end lost 3 bases, the J end lost 0 bases, and 8 bases lay between the germline ends. The CDR3 DNA reads as TGTGCCAGTAGTATGGCCACCGTGAACACTGAAGCTTTCTTT. Protein: CASSMATVNTEAFF.

There are a few counts of this clonotype. The chain recombines TRBV12-3 or TRBV12-4 with TRBJ2-7, with D possibly matching TRBD1 (6 bases). Trimming pared 4 bases from V and 2 bases from J, leaving 12 bases between. This CDR3 has 14 amino acids. CDR3 loop: CASSSDSTTYEQYF. For the CDR3, the DNA is TGTGCCAGCAGTTCGGACAGTACTACCTACGAGCAGTACTTC.

This clonotype showed up just a few times. V and J are TRBV2 and TRBJ2-7; no reliable D call. This CDR3 is 13 amino acids long. Trimming pared 7 bases from V and 2 bases from J, leaving 12 bases between. Germline CDR1 and CDR2: SNHLY and FYNNEI. The CDR3 DNA is TGTGCCAGCACTGTCGCAGACGCCTACGAGCAGTACTTC. Protein: CASTVADAYEQYF.

The J gene is TRBJ1-2, the V gene TRBV29-1; the match to TRBD1 covers 8 bases. CDR3 length: 15 amino acids. V gave up 7 bases and J gave up 3 bases; unmatched junction bases: 13. Germline V gene sequence: CDR1 SQVTM, CDR2 ANQGSEA. DNA of the CDR3: TGCAGCGCAGCTACAGGGGGAGGAAATGACTATGGCTACACCTTC. This encodes CSAATGGGNDYGYTF.

This chain links TRBV12-5 with TRBJ1-1; the match to TRBD1 covers 7 bases. J gave up 1 base and V 6 bases, and 14 bases lay outside the gene matches. Looked up from germline, CDR1 is LGHNT and CDR2 is FRNRAP. The CDR3 contains 17 residues. In DNA form, the CDR3 reads TGTGCTAGTGGGGATCCAGGGGGGGGGGGTTGGAACACTGAAGCTTTCTTT. Amino acid sequence: CASGDPGGGGWNTEAFF.

This sequence joins TRBV7-8 and TRBJ2-3; 9 bases align to TRBD2. The CDR3 spans 17 residues. Germline assignment: CDR1 SGHVS and CDR2 FQNEAQ. The junction had 7 bases not matched to a gene; V was cut back by 0 bases and J by 3 bases. CDR3 residues: CASSLAGTSSITDTQYF. CDR3 DNA: TGTGCCAGCAGCTTAGCCGGGACTAGCAGTATTACAGATACGCAGTATTTT.

This clonotype was counted only a few times. The gene calls are TRBV12-5 and TRBJ2-7; 7 nucleotides align to TRBD2. The ends lost 5 bases at V and 2 bases at J; junction bases unmatched: 6. Germline CDR1 LGHNT, CDR2 FRNRAP. This CDR3 is 14 amino acids long. The chain's CDR3 is CASGLAGGTYEQYF. Here the CDR3 DNA reads TGTGCTAGTGGTCTCGCCGGGGGGACCTACGAGCAGTACTTC. Complete variable domain (other parts from reference TRBV12-5 and TRBJ2-7): DARVTQTPRHKVTEMGQEVTMRCQPILGHNTVFWYRQTMMQGLELLAYFRNRAPLDDSGMPKDRFSAEMPDATLATLKIQPSEPRDSAVYFCASGLAGGTYEQYFGPGTRLTVT.

This clonotype ranks as medium-sized. CDR3 residues: CASSLVGGSRGYTF. The CDR3 bases are TGTGCCAGCAGCTTAGTTGGAGGATCCCGTGGCTACACCTTC. The gene calls are TRBV7-6 and TRBJ1-2; D is unclear. CDR3 length: 14 amino acids. The ends were cut back, 1 base at V and 7 bases at J, with 13 bases in the middle. The germline V gene encodes CDR1 SGHVS and CDR2 FNYEAQ. Looking up the rest from reference TRBV7-6 and TRBJ1-2 gives the full variable domain: GAGVSQSPRYKVTKRGQDVALRCDPISGHVSLYWYRQALGQGPEFLTYFNYEAQQDKSGLPNDRFSAERPEGSISTLTIQRTEQRDSAMYRCASSLVGGSRGYTFGSGTRLTVV.

This clonotype was recorded at least ten times. The V call is TRBV7-8, the J call TRBJ1-3; D ambiguous. There are 15 residues in the CDR3. Germline CDR1 is SGHVS and CDR2 is FQNEAQ. Trimming left V 7 bases short and J 0 bases short, with 13 bases between. CDR3 sequence (DNA): TGTGCCAGCATCCTTGGGCGGACCTCTGGAAACACCATATATTTT. Translation: CASILGRTSGNTIYF. Variable domain in full (rest from reference TRBV7-8 and TRBJ1-3): GAGVSQSPRYKVAKRGQDVALRCDPISGHVSLFWYQQALGQGPEFLTYFQNEAQLDKSGLPSDRFFAERPEGSVSTLKIQRTQQEDSAVYLCASILGRTSGNTIYFGEGSWLTVV.

This clonotype has just a few counts. The chain employs TRBV7-6 and TRBJ2-3; 8 nucleotides align to TRBD1. Per the germline V gene, CDR1 is SGHVS and CDR2 is FNYEAQ. Losses at the gene ends were 5 bases for V and 5 bases for J; bases not matched to a gene: 9. The CDR3 is 15 amino acids. CDR3 in amino acids: CASSLMDRVVDTQYF. Here the CDR3 DNA reads TGTGCCAGCAGCCTGATGGACAGGGTTGTAGATACGCAGTATTTT. Full variable domain (missing parts from reference TRBV7-6 and TRBJ2-3): GAGVSQSPRYKVTKRGQDVALRCDPISGHVSLYWYRQALGQGPEFLTYFNYEAQQDKSGLPNDRFSAERPEGSISTLTIQRTEQRDSAMYRCASSLMDRVVDTQYFGPGTRLTVL.

In its sample, this clonotype was seen a few times. CDR3 amino acids: CASSSTGGLGETQYF. In DNA form, the CDR3 reads TGTGCCAGCAGCTCGACAGGGGGTTTAGGCGAGACCCAGTACTTC. The V and J genes are TRBV6-5 and TRBJ2-5; the match to TRBD1 covers 9 bases. With 6 bases clipped from V and 5 bases from J, the junction kept 10 bases outside the gene matches. This CDR3 region has 15 residues. Per the germline V gene, CDR1 is MNHEY and CDR2 is SVGAGI.

This clonotype showed up just a few times. The V gene is TRBV7-2, the J gene TRBJ1-2; D not resolved. Germline V gene data show CDR1 as SGHTA and CDR2 as FQGNSA. The CDR3 spans 16 residues. The germline V and J ends were trimmed by 2 bases and 3 bases, with 16 bases remaining between them. CDR3 in DNA: TGTGCCAGCAGCTTACTTGCCTACGAGAGAGACTATGGCTACACCTTC. As protein: CASSLLAYERDYGYTF.

The chain employs TRBV11-2 and TRBJ2-2, with 8 bases aligning to TRBD2. The J segment lost 6 bases and the V segment lost 5 bases, leaving 17 bases of the junction unmatched. Per the germline V gene, CDR1 is SGHAT and CDR2 is FQNNGV. The CDR3 runs to 18 residues. CDR3 sequence reads: CASSADWSGGPRPGELFF. The CDR3 DNA reads as TGTGCCAGCAGCGCGGACTGGTCGGGGGGGCCAAGGCCCGGGGAGCTGTTTTTT.

V usage is TRBV6-4 and J usage is TRBJ2-3; D is unresolved. The CDR3 runs to 14 residues. The ends were cut back, 2 bases at V and 2 bases at J, with 8 bases in the middle. Germline CDR1 is MRHNA and CDR2 is SNTAGT. The CDR3 reads CASSDGLFTDTQYF. Here the CDR3 DNA reads TGTGCCAGCAGTGACGGGCTTTTCACAGATACGCAGTATTTT.

In this sample, this clonotype turned up a few times. The chain employs TRBV7-2 and TRBJ1-2; D call uncertain. The CDR3 consists of 14 residues. Germline CDR1 is SGHTA and CDR2 is FQGNSA. V lost 7 bases and J lost 8, with 20 bases in between. The CDR3 protein is CASTRTSGGLGYTF. CDR3 nucleotide sequence: TGTGCCAGCACCAGGACGTCAGGCGGATTGGGCTACACCTTC.

This sequence joins TRBV10-3 and TRBJ1-1; D gene uncertain. CDR3 length: 16 amino acids. CDR1 is ENHRY and CDR2 is SYGVKD in the germline V gene. Trimming took off 0 bases at V and 1 base at J, with 12 bases between the two ends. The CDR3 here is CAISESWVGENTEAFF. The DNA of the CDR3 is TGTGCCATCAGTGAGTCGTGGGTTGGCGAGAACACTGAAGCTTTCTTT.

Only a few counts were recorded for this clonotype. The chain employs TRBV20-1 and TRBJ2-7; tentatively, D is TRBD1 (6 bases). The germline V and J ends were trimmed by 5 bases and 2 bases, with 19 bases remaining between them. This CDR3 is 15 amino acids long. CDR1 and CDR2 from the germline V gene are DFQATT and SNEGSKA (reference sequence). CDR3 loop: CSAVSRGPPAYEQYF. The CDR3 nucleotides are TGCAGTGCTGTCAGCAGGGGACCTCCCGCCTACGAGCAGTACTTC.

This chain joins TRBV29-1 and TRBJ2-7; possibly TRBD1 for D (5 bases). The germline V gene has CDR1 SQVTM and CDR2 ANQGSEA. The CDR3 has 13 amino acids. Trimming cost V 6 bases and J 2 bases, with 14 bases left between them. The chain's CDR3 is CSVGPGNAYEQYF. The CDR3 nucleotides read TGCAGCGTGGGCCCAGGGAATGCCTACGAGCAGTACTTC.

This chain links TRBV12-3 or TRBV12-4 with TRBJ1-1; D perhaps matches TRBD1 (6 bases). CDR3 length equals 15 residues. Trimming left V 0 bases short and J 3 bases short, with 11 bases between. The CDR3 nucleotides read TGTGCCAGCAGTTTAGCGTTCAGGGGCTACACTGAAGCTTTCTTT. Translated: CASSLAFRGYTEAFF.

CDR3 bases: TGTGCCAGCAGTGGGGACAGTTACGAGCAGTACTTC. Translating it yields CASSGDSYEQYF. The gene calls are TRBV12-3 or TRBV12-4 and TRBJ2-7; 7 bases fit TRBD1. This CDR3 has 12 residues. The ends lost 5 bases at V and 4 bases at J; junction bases unmatched: 2.

This clonotype was observed a handful of times. J is TRBJ2-1 and V is TRBV2; 7 bases agree with TRBD2. CDR1 and CDR2 from the germline V gene are SNHLY and FYNNEI. J lost 3 bases, V lost 11 bases, and 7 bases had no gene match. The CDR3 runs to 13 residues. The CDR3, as DNA: TGTGCCCCCGGGGGGACGGTCTACAATGAGCAGTTCTTC. This sequence encodes CAPGGTVYNEQFF.

The rearrangement links TRBV7-6 to TRBJ1-5; TRBD1 agrees at 8 bases. The CDR3 has 19 residues. In germline, CDR1 is SGHVS, CDR2 FNYEAQ. The V gene end was trimmed by 4 bases and the J gene end by 3 bases; junction bases not matched to a gene: 17. The CDR3 reads CASSSSGGTGAPYNQPQHF. In nucleotides, the CDR3 is TGTGCCAGCAGCTCTTCCGGGGGGACAGGAGCCCCTTACAATCAGCCCCAGCATTTT.